This T cell receptor beta chain originates from a study of cytomegalovirus exposure and HLA in healthy donors. Across the study: In a later analysis, the approximately 120 validation repertoires were reported to have used the same platform as the roughly 700 first-cohort repertoires.

General observations from the study: Cytomegalovirus association was listed for around 170 TCR beta chains. The study found most TCR sequences rare, yet found some public TCRs in many donors.

Details on this clone: Its specificity is unknown.

Only in-frame clones appear in the TCRdb table, and some are missing; sequencing was by immunoSEQ multiplex PCR. The sample carries more than 200,000 clones, about nine tenths recorded once. The clonotype comes from a woman in her twenties or thirties in good health and CMV-seronegative. Sequences were obtained from PBMCs.

The CDR3 DNA sequence: TGTGCCAGCAGCTTAGTAGCAGGGGCTGGAAACACCATATATTTT. Encoded protein: CASSLVAGAGNTIYF. This chain links TRBV11-2 with TRBJ1-3; possible D gene TRBD1, 6 bases. Trimming pared 1 base from V and 2 bases from J, leaving 9 bases between. The CDR3 length is 15 residues. CDR1 is SGHAT and CDR2 is FQNNGV in the germline V gene.